The T cell receptor beta chain described here comes from a study of blood T cell repertoires in COVID-19. Study as a whole: Acute and convalescent COVID-19 samples came from the United States, Italy and Spain.

The CDR3 covers 15 residues. The V gene lost 0 bases and the J gene lost 4 bases, with 13 bases spanning the gap. Germline V gene data show CDR1 as SGHRS and CDR2 as YFSETQ. Under the authors' procedure: From reference gene primer amplification, estimates of nucleated cell counts were derived. Clones were read by immunoSEQ multiplex PCR, and TCRdb kept only the in-frame ones, dropping some. V and J calls plus clone size are reproduced from that table; the DNA served to infer D and trimming. The data show about 230,000 clones, with 65% to 90% seen just once and just under 7.5% held by the top ten. The clonotype comes from a woman aged 50 to 60 with acute or convalescent COVID-19. Specimen: peripheral blood. The chain employs TRBV5-1 and TRBJ1-2; perhaps TRBD1 as D (6 bases). CDR3: CASSLADGGPYGYTF. CDR3 coding DNA: TGCGCCAGCAGCTTGGCCGATGGGGGCCCCTATGGCTACACCTTC.